A single sample is the source of the 12 T cell receptor beta chains below, sequenced in a study of CD8+ T cells in alopecia areata. It was cDNA, reverse transcribed from extracted RNA, that served as the sequencing template. The data were produced by immunoSEQ multiplex PCR, yet TCRdb's version contains in-frame clones alone and is incomplete. Of approximately 100,000 clones in the sample, 55% to 75% are singletons; the top ten hold about a sixth. Treatment of the sample: oral pan-JAK inhibitor, 5-10 mg twice daily. Here the sequenced sample was CD8+ T cells sorted from blood, taken at approximately week 56, from a patient treated with tofacitinib. These receptors were obtained from a human donor with alopecia areata.

The rearrangement uses TRBV29-1 and TRBJ1-1; perhaps TRBD1 as D (5 bases). The length of the CDR3 is 12 residues. V lost 7 bases to trimming and J lost 1 base, with 10 bases between them. Germline V gene lookup returns CDR1 SQVTM and CDR2 ANQGSEA. The CDR3 DNA reads TGCAGCGCGGGGGGTTCGAACACTGAAGCTTTCTTT. This codes for CSAGGSNTEAFF.

This clone was detected only once. The CDR3 loop is CASSSRTSTHEQYF. CDR3 nucleotides: TGTGCCAGCAGCTCTCGGACTAGCACCCACGAGCAGTACTTC. The chain combines TRBV13 with TRBJ2-7, with TRBD2 matching 8 bases. The length of the CDR3 is 14 residues. V dropped 4 bases and J dropped 5; count of bases not matched to a gene: 7. Germline CDR1 reads PRHDT; CDR2 reads FYEKMQ (reference sequence).

This clone was found once. V and J are TRBV7-9 and TRBJ2-1; D gene unclear. Germline lookup yields CDR1 SEHNR and CDR2 FQNEAQ (reference sequence). The CDR3 totals 13 residues. V was pared by 0 bases and J by 10 bases, with 10 bases between. CDR3 region: CASSLAQHGEQFF. CDR3 DNA sequence: TGTGCCAGCAGCTTAGCGCAGCACGGAGAGCAGTTCTTC.

In this sample, this clone turned up a few times. The chain has TRBV27 and TRBJ1-6, with TRBD1 identical over 7 bases. Losses at the gene ends were 6 bases for V and 6 bases for J; bases not matched to a gene: 8. The CDR3 consists of 15 residues. CDR1 is MNHEY, CDR2 SMNVEV, per germline (reference sequence). CDR3 sequence reads: CASRLPGQFNSPLHF. CDR3 in DNA: TGTGCCAGCAGACTACCGGGACAGTTTAATTCACCCCTCCACTTT.

CDR3 in amino acids: CASSPARSGPYEQYF. The CDR3 nucleotides read TGTGCCAGCAGCCCGGCCCGGTCGGGCCCGTACGAGCAGTACTTC. This chain uses TRBV7-9 with TRBJ2-7; D is uncertain. Germline CDR1 reads SEHNR; CDR2 reads FQNEAQ (reference sequence). V was pared by 5 bases and J by 4 bases, with 18 bases between. The CDR3 is 15 residues long. Supplemented by reference TRBV7-9 and TRBJ2-7, the full variable domain reads DTGVSQNPRHKITKRGQNVTFRCDPISEHNRLYWYRQTLGQGPEFLTYFQNEAQLEKSRLLSDRFSAERPKGSFSTLEIQRTEQGDSAMYLCASSPARSGPYEQYFGPGTRLTVT.

This chain uses TRBV5-1 with TRBJ2-2; D unclear. The CDR3 is made up of 14 amino acids. With 3 bases removed from V and 2 bases from J, the gap between germline ends came to 8 bases. From germline, CDR1 is SGHRS and CDR2 YFSETQ. The CDR3 reads CASSWSSNTGELFF. CDR3 coding DNA: TGCGCCAGCAGCTGGTCAAGTAACACCGGGGAGCTGTTTTTT.

The chain combines TRBV15 with TRBJ1-5; possibly TRBD1 for D (6 bases). Per germline, CDR1 LNHNV and CDR2 YYDKDF (reference sequence). The V end lost 3 bases, the J end lost 6 bases, and 12 bases lay between the germline ends. The CDR3 loop spans 14 amino acids. CDR3 amino acids: CATSRAQGFQPQHF. The CDR3 DNA reads as TGTGCCACCAGCAGGGCACAGGGATTTCAGCCCCAGCATTTT.

The chain combines TRBV9 with TRBJ1-1, with unresolved D. The V end lost 4 bases, the J end lost 0 bases, and 7 bases lay between the germline ends. The length of the CDR3 is 13 residues. Per germline, CDR1 SGDLS and CDR2 YYNGEE. This CDR3 is CASSFLMNTEAFF. The CDR3 DNA follows: TGTGCCAGCAGCTTTCTTATGAACACTGAAGCTTTCTTT.

V usage is TRBV6-4 and J usage is TRBJ1-2; 9 bases are shared with TRBD1. Trimming cost V 2 bases and J 8 bases; bases outside gene matches: 9. Germline V CDR1 and CDR2: MRHNA, SNTAGT. The CDR3 totals 15 residues. The CDR3 nucleotides read TGTGCCAGCAGTGACGAGACAGGGGGATCCTACGGCTACACCTTC. Protein sequence: CASSDETGGSYGYTF.

CDR3: CASSPIPRADTEAFF. The CDR3, as DNA: TGTGCCAGCAGCCCTATCCCACGGGCGGACACTGAAGCTTTCTTT. The genes are TRBV7-2 and TRBJ1-1; no clear D gene. Trimming left V 5 bases short and J 3 bases short, with 16 bases between. The germline V gene encodes CDR1 SGHTA and CDR2 FQGNSA. The CDR3 loop spans 15 amino acids.

The V gene is TRBV6-1, the J gene TRBJ1-5; no definite D call. The CDR3 is 14 residues long. The V and J ends lost 1 base and 0 bases respectively, with 4 bases between them. CDR1 MNHNS and CDR2 SASEGT come from the germline V gene. The CDR3 reads CASSEVPSNQPQHF. The CDR3 region has the DNA TGTGCCAGCAGTGAAGTGCCTAGCAATCAGCCCCAGCATTTT.

This clone has only a few counts. The chain employs TRBV19 and TRBJ2-2, with D uncertain. The CDR3 contains 12 residues. Trimming stripped 6 bases from V and 0 bases from J, with 2 bases between. CDR1 and CDR2 from the germline V gene are LNHDA and SQIVND (reference sequence). The CDR3 coding sequence is TGTGCCAGTAGGCCGAACACCGGGGAGCTGTTTTTT. Encoded protein: CASRPNTGELFF.